The T cell receptor beta chain described here comes from a study of control samples from healthy donors and cancer patients. This clone was counted a single time. The CDR3 has 15 amino acids. The V and J ends lost 1 base and 3 bases, in that order; junction bases with no gene match: 4. Germline lookup yields CDR1 LGHNA and CDR2 YSLEER. Profiling relied on immunoSEQ multiplex PCR, and the TCRdb table lists in-frame clones only, not all of them. The sample contains about 20,000 clones, roughly 80% of which appear only once. Sequencing was done on a sample of PBMCs. V usage is TRBV4-3 and J usage is TRBJ2-7; 9 bases are a match to TRBD2. The clonotype was recovered from a man aged 60-69 years with head and neck cancer. The CDR3 protein is CASSQVASGDYEQYF. The CDR3 DNA follows: TGCGCCAGCAGCCAAGTGGCTAGCGGGGACTACGAGCAGTACTTC.